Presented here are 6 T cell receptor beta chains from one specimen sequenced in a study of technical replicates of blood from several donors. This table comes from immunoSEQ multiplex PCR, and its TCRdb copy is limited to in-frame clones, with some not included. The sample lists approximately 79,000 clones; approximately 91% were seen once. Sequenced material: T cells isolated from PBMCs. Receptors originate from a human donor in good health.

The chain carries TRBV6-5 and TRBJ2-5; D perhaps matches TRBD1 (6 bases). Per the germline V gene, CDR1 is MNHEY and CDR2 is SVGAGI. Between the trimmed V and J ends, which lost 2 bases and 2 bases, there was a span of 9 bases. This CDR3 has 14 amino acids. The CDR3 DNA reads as TGTGCCAGCAGTTACGACAGGAGGCAAGAGACCCAGTACTTC. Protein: CASSYDRRQETQYF.

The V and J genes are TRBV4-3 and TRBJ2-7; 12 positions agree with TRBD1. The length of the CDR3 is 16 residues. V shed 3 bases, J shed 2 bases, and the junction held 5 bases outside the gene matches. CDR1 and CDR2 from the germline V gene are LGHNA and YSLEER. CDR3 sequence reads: CASSQGQGAEAYEQYF. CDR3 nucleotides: TGCGCCAGCAGCCAGGGACAGGGGGCTGAGGCCTACGAGCAGTACTTC.

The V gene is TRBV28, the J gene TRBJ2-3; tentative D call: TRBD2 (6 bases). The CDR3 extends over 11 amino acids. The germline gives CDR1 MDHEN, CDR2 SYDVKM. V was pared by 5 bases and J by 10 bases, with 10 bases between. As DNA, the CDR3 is TGTGCCAGCAGTCTGGGGGGTGCGCAGTATTTT. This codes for CASSLGGAQYF.

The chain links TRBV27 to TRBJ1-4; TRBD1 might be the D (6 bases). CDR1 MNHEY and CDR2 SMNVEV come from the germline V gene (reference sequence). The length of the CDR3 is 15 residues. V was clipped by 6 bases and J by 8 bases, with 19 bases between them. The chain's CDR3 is CASSVATGLSEKLFF. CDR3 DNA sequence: TGTGCCAGCAGCGTAGCTACAGGGCTTTCGGAAAAACTGTTTTTT.

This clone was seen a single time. CDR3: CSVRGQGLAGNTGELFF. The DNA for the CDR3 is TGCAGCGTGAGGGGCCAAGGACTAGCGGGGAACACCGGGGAGCTGTTTTTT. The chain has TRBV29-1 and TRBJ2-2, with 11 nucleotides matching TRBD2. The germline CDR1 and CDR2 sequences are SQVTM and ANQGSEA. The junction had 10 bases not matched to a gene; V was cut back by 6 bases and J by 1 base. This CDR3 contains 17 residues.

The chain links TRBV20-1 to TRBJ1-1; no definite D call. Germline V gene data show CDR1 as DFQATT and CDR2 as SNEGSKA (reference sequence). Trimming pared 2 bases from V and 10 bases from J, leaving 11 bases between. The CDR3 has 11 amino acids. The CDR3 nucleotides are TGCAGTGCTAGACCGCAGAGGAGAGCTTTCTTT. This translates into CSARPQRRAFF.